These T cell receptor beta chains were read from a single sample in a study of cytomegalovirus exposure and HLA in healthy donors. TCRdb's copy holds only in-frame clones and misses some; the assay was immunoSEQ multiplex PCR. The sample contains around 140,000 clones, roughly three fifths of which appear only once. Sequenced input: PBMCs. Source of these receptors: a male donor in good health and CMV-seronegative. The CDR3 runs from the conserved cysteine through the conserved F or W. D genes are given only for firm matches. Only part of the rows carry a size: once, few, many, or a class if the clone is expanded.

abundance,len,v_gene,j_gene,d_gene,CDR3nt,CDR3aa
few,17,TRBV4-3,TRBJ1-4,-,TGCGCCAGCAGCCAAGATCAGAGTTGGGGGCAGGGAGAAAAACTGTTTTTT,CASSQDQSWGQGEKLFF
-,15,TRBV6-6,TRBJ1-2,TRBD1,TGTGCCAGCAGTCAACCGGGACAGTTGAACTATGGCTACACCTTC,CASSQPGQLNYGYTF
-,14,TRBV11-3,TRBJ2-3,-,TGTGCCAGCAGCTTAGGGAGAGGATCAGATACGCAGTATTTT,CASSLGRGSDTQYF
-,14,TRBV9,TRBJ1-3,-,TGTGCCAGCAGCGCGGAGAGGTCTGGAAACACCATATATTTT,CASSAERSGNTIYF
-,14,TRBV5-6,TRBJ1-3,-,TGTGCCAGCAGCTTATACAGGTCTGGAAACACCATATATTTT,CASSLYRSGNTIYF
-,15,TRBV27,TRBJ2-7,TRBD1,TGTGCCAGCAGTTTAATGCCAGGGGGCGGTTACGAGCAGTACTTC,CASSLMPGGGYEQYF
-,14,TRBV29-1,TRBJ1-1,-,TGCAGCGTCTCCAGGACAGCCTCAAACACTGAAGCTTTCTTT,CSVSRTASNTEAFF
-,15,TRBV27,TRBJ2-7,-,TGTGCCAGCAGCCCGATACAGGGAGTTGCCTACGAGCAGTACTTC,CASSPIQGVAYEQYF
-,19,TRBV7-8,TRBJ2-2,-,TGTGCCAGCAGCTCCGTTGACAGCGTCTACATCGTCAACACCGGGGAGCTGTTTTTT,CASSSVDSVYIVNTGELFF
-,13,TRBV30,TRBJ2-7,-,TGTGCCTGGAGTGTACGAACACCCTACGAGCAGTACTTC,CAWSVRTPYEQYF
-,15,TRBV7-2,TRBJ2-7,TRBD2,TGTGCCAGCAGCCAATTCACCGGGGGGGTCTACGAGCAGTACTTC,CASSQFTGGVYEQYF
-,15,TRBV7-3,TRBJ2-5,-,TGTGCCAGCAGCTCAAATCCTACAGGGTACGAGACCCAGTACTTC,CASSSNPTGYETQYF
-,16,TRBV5-1,TRBJ2-3,-,TGCGCCAGCAGCTTGGCCGCACAGGAATACACAGATACGCAGTATTTT,CASSLAAQEYTDTQYF
-,15,TRBV5-1,TRBJ2-5,TRBD2,TGCGCCAGCAGCTCGACTACTAGCGTTCAAGAGACCCAGTACTTC,CASSSTTSVQETQYF
-,14,TRBV19,TRBJ2-5,TRBD1,TGTGCCAGTAGGGACAGGGACGGGGAAGAGACCCAGTACTTC,CASRDRDGEETQYF
-,16,TRBV7-8,TRBJ1-5,-,TGTGCCAGCAGCTTAGCGACAGTATATAGCAATCAGCCCCAGCATTTT,CASSLATVYSNQPQHF
-,16,TRBV2,TRBJ2-7,TRBD1,TGTGCCAGCAGGAGTTCCTCTGGGACAGGGGACTACGAGCAGTACTTC,CASRSSSGTGDYEQYF
-,18,TRBV28,TRBJ2-2,TRBD2,TGTGCCAGCAGTCCCCCCGGGACTAGCGGGCGGGCCGCCGGGGAGCTGTTTTTT,CASSPPGTSGRAAGELFF
-,16,TRBV12-2,TRBJ1-2,-,TGTGCAAGTCGCTTAGAGGGGACAGGGCTTAGCTATGGCTACACCTTC,CASRLEGTGLSYGYTF
-,17,TRBV7-2,TRBJ2-3,TRBD2,TGTGCCAGCAGCTTAGGATGGAGCGGGGGGGCAACAGATACGCAGTATTTT,CASSLGWSGGATDTQYF
-,15,TRBV5-4,TRBJ1-4,-,TGTGCCAGCAGCGTGACGGGGGGTATAAATGAAAAACTGTTTTTT,CASSVTGGINEKLFF
-,13,TRBV12-5,TRBJ2-3,-,TGTGCTAGTGCAGAATACAGCACAGATACGCAGTATTTT,CASAEYSTDTQYF
-,17,TRBV7-9,TRBJ1-3,TRBD1,TGTGCCAGCAGCCTGGGGACAGGGGCGTTCTCTGGAAACACCATATATTTT,CASSLGTGAFSGNTIYF
-,15,TRBV7-9,TRBJ2-1,TRBD1,TGTGCCAGCAGCTCGGGACAGCAAGAAAACAATGAGCAGTTCTTC,CASSSGQQENNEQFF
once,16,TRBV6-5,TRBJ2-7,TRBD1,TGTGCCAGCAGTTACACCCGGGACAGGGTTTCCTACGAGCAGTACTTC,CASSYTRDRVSYEQYF
-,16,TRBV5-1,TRBJ2-3,-,TGCGCCAGCAGCTTGGTGTCGGGGGTAATCACAGATACGCAGTATTTT,CASSLVSGVITDTQYF
few,15,TRBV18,TRBJ1-1,-,TGTGCCAGCTCACCGTCGGTGGGGGCCGGAACCAAAGCTTTCTTT,CASSPSVGAGTKAFF
-,17,TRBV2,TRBJ2-6,-,TGTGCCAGCAGCGCTCGGGGGTCCCTCTCTGGGGCCAACGTCCTGACTTTC,CASSARGSLSGANVLTF
-,15,TRBV5-1,TRBJ2-5,TRBD1,TGCGCCAGCAGCTTGGAGGACAGGGTCCCAGAGACCCAGTACTTC,CASSLEDRVPETQYF
-,16,TRBV18,TRBJ1-1,-,TGTGCCAGCTCACCACCAAAAGGGGGACGGAACACTGAAGCTTTCTTT,CASSPPKGGRNTEAFF
-,13,TRBV5-4,TRBJ1-2,-,TGTGCCAGCAGCTTGATGGGTCAGGATGGCTACACCTTC,CASSLMGQDGYTF
-,16,TRBV5-6,TRBJ2-1,TRBD1,TGTGCCAGCAGCTTCACCGGGACAGGGGGCGCGGGGGAGCAGTTCTTC,CASSFTGTGGAGEQFF
-,13,TRBV27,TRBJ1-4,-,TGTGCCAGCGCGAGACAGTATAATGAAAAACTGTTTTTT,CASARQYNEKLFF
-,17,TRBV7-2,TRBJ1-4,TRBD1,TGTGCCAGCAGCTCAGGACAGGACCCCTCTTCGGGTGAAAAACTGTTTTTT,CASSSGQDPSSGEKLFF
once,19,TRBV14,TRBJ1-4,TRBD1,TGTGCCAGCAGCCAAACTCGTTTGAGGGCTGGGACAGCTAATGAAAAACTGTTTTTT,CASSQTRLRAGTANEKLFF
-,13,TRBV6-1,TRBJ1-1,TRBD1,TGTGCCAGTCGGCGACAGGGGGTCACTGAAGCTTTCTTT,CASRRQGVTEAFF
few,15,TRBV4-2,TRBJ1-2,-,TGTGCCAGCAGCCAATCCGCCGGGGGGGTAGATGGCTACACCTTC,CASSQSAGGVDGYTF
-,15,TRBV10-3,TRBJ2-7,-,TGTGCCATCAGTGGGTCTGAGGAGGCGAGGTACGAGCAGTACTTC,CAISGSEEARYEQYF
-,13,TRBV10-2,TRBJ1-6,TRBD1,TGCGCCAGGGAACAGGGGGCGAGTTCACCCCTCCACTTT,CAREQGASSPLHF
-,15,TRBV7-2,TRBJ1-1,-,TGTGCCAGCAGCTTAGGGCAGGGAAGTATCACTGAAGCTTTCTTT,CASSLGQGSITEAFF
-,16,TRBV6-6,TRBJ2-1,TRBD1,TGTGCCAGCAGTCACCGCGGACAGGGCGGCGTCTTCGAGCAGTTCTTC,CASSHRGQGGVFEQFF
few,14,TRBV6-4,TRBJ1-1,TRBD1,TGTGCCAGCAGTGTAGACAGGGTGAACACTGAAGCTTTCTTT,CASSVDRVNTEAFF